A single TCR beta chain is shown here with its context. Its antigen is not identified. The source of the sample is a study of T cell responses to AZD1222 COVID-19 vaccine. Using immunoSEQ multiplex PCR, the repertoire was profiled, and TCRdb retains in-frame clones only, with some absent. The sample includes some 170,000 clones, approximately 91% of them seen just once. Trimming took 0 bases from V and 0 from J; bases not matched to a gene: 10. The CDR3 runs to 19 residues. Germline CDR1 and CDR2: SGHRS and YFSETQ. Study-wide points: Repertoire sampling happened only post peak T cell response.

The clonotype was recovered from an adult in good health. The rearrangement joins TRBV5-1 to TRBJ2-3; 10 nucleotides align to TRBD2. The sample in question was peripheral blood, obtained on day 0 of AZD1222 vaccination. The CDR3 DNA is TGCGCCAGCAGCTTGGCCGGGACTAGCGCCGCCTCAAGCACAGATACGCAGTATTTT. Translated: CASSLAGTSAASSTDTQYF.